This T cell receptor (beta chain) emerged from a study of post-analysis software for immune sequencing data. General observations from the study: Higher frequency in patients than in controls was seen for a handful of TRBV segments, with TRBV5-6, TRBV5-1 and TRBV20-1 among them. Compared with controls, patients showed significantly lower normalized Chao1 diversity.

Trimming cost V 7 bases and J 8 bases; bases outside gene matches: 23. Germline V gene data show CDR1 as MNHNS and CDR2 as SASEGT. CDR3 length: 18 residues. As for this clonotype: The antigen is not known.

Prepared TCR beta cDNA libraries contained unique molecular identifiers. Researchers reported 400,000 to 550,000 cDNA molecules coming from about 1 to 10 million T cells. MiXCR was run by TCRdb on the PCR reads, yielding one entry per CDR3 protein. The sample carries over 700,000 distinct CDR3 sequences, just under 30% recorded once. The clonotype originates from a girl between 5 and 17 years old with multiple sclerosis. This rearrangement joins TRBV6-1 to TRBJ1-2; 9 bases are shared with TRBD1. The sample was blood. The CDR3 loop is CASTKGLYPGTGKSGYTF. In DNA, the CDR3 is TGTGCCAGCACCAAGGGATTATATCCCGGGACAGGGAAAAGCGGCTACACCTTC.